These T cell receptor beta chains were read from a single sample in a study of blood T cell repertoires in COVID-19. Profiled with immunoSEQ multiplex PCR; TCRdb holds only in-frame clones, not every one. The sample includes some 170,000 clones, around four fifths seen only once; the top ten take 2.5% to 3%. Specimen: peripheral blood. These receptors came from a man aged 65-85 years with acute or convalescent COVID-19. Each CDR3 is given with its conserved first and last residue. D genes are given only for firm matches. Part of the rows lack a size; the others show once, few, many or a class for expanded clones.

d_call	clone_size	v_call	j_call	cdr3_aa	cdr3_nt
-	-	TRBV5-6	TRBJ2-6	CASSLAEDLTF	TGTGCCAGCAGCTTGGCAGAAGACCTGACTTTC
-	-	TRBV14	TRBJ2-1	CASSQARGRSYNEQFF	TGTGCCAGCAGCCAAGCGCGGGGAAGGTCCTACAATGAGCAGTTCTTC
-	-	TRBV5-4	TRBJ2-7	CASSLAMEAYEQYF	TGTGCCAGCAGCTTGGCCATGGAGGCCTACGAGCAGTACTTC
TRBD1	-	TRBV4-2	TRBJ1-1	CASSQVSGTGTLMNTEAFF	TGTGCCAGCAGCCAAGTTTCCGGGACAGGGACTCTCATGAACACTGAAGCTTTCTTT
TRBD1	-	TRBV11-3	TRBJ2-2	CASSSLVGTGTNTGELFF	TGTGCCAGCAGCTCCCTTGTGGGGACAGGGACGAACACCGGGGAGCTGTTTTTT
-	-	TRBV6-6	TRBJ1-5	CASSLSDNNQPQHF	TGTGCCAGCAGTCTTAGTGACAACAATCAGCCCCAGCATTTT
-	-	TRBV4-2	TRBJ1-2	CASSQESQGSNYGYTF	TGTGCCAGCAGCCAAGAGTCACAGGGCTCTAACTATGGCTACACCTTC
-	-	TRBV6-5	TRBJ1-3	CASSSQGSGNTIYF	TGTGCCAGCAGTTCACAGGGATCTGGAAACACCATATATTTT
TRBD1	-	TRBV4-3	TRBJ2-7	CASSQNTGQGAYEQYF	TGCGCCAGCAGCCAAAACACGGGACAGGGGGCTTACGAGCAGTACTTC
-	-	TRBV3-1/TRBV3-2	TRBJ2-3	CASSPVASSTDTQYF	TGTGCCAGCAGCCCTGTAGCGTCTAGCACAGATACGCAGTATTTT
-	-	TRBV5-8	TRBJ2-1	CASSLWGTNEQFF	TGTGCCAGCAGCTTGTGGGGCACCAATGAGCAGTTCTTC
TRBD2	many	TRBV14	TRBJ2-1	CASSQVRSSGVNEQFF	TGTGCCAGCAGCCAAGTTAGGTCTAGCGGGGTCAATGAGCAGTTCTTC
TRBD1	few	TRBV7-2	TRBJ1-5	CASSTGQGRVQPQHF	TGTGCCAGCAGCACCGGACAGGGTCGGGTTCAGCCCCAGCATTTT
-	-	TRBV6-5	TRBJ1-1	CASSPIDRTTEAFF	TGTGCCAGCAGCCCAATTGACAGGACGACTGAAGCTTTCTTT
TRBD2	-	TRBV24-1	TRBJ2-7	CATSEFGLAYEQYF	TGTGCCACCAGTGAGTTCGGACTAGCCTACGAGCAGTACTTC
TRBD1	-	TRBV10-2	TRBJ1-2	CATQGQGEGYTF	TGCGCTACTCAAGGACAGGGTGAAGGCTACACCTTC
-	few	TRBV29-1	TRBJ2-7	CSAGGTGLGREQYF	TGCAGCGCGGGGGGAACAGGGTTGGGCCGCGAGCAGTACTTC
-	-	TRBV2	TRBJ1-1	CASYMLGTEAFF	TGTGCCAGCTACATGCTTGGCACTGAAGCTTTCTTT
-	few	TRBV2	TRBJ1-2	CASSGGDYGYTF	TGTGCCAGCTCGGGGGGGGATTATGGCTACACCTTC
-	many	TRBV11-2	TRBJ1-6	CASSGRGNNSPLHF	TGTGCCAGCAGCGGTAGAGGGAATAACTCACCCCTCCACTTT
-	-	TRBV3-1/TRBV3-2	TRBJ1-1	CASSQGGVNTEAFF	TGTGCCAGCAGCCAAGGGGGGGTGAACACTGAAGCTTTCTTT
TRBD1	-	TRBV5-6	TRBJ2-1	CASSLGGAYNEQFF	TGTGCCAGCAGCTTAGGGGGCGCCTACAATGAGCAGTTCTTC
-	-	TRBV27	TRBJ2-7	CASGPQGFEQYF	TGTGCCAGCGGTCCTCAGGGATTCGAGCAGTACTTC
-	-	TRBV28	TRBJ2-1	CASSSRQSSYNEQFF	TGTGCCAGCAGTTCCCGACAGAGCTCCTACAATGAGCAGTTCTTC
TRBD2	-	TRBV12-5	TRBJ2-3	CASGPYSAGGPGYTQYF	TGTGCTAGTGGTCCTTACTCAGCGGGAGGGCCGGGGTATACGCAGTATTTT
TRBD2	-	TRBV5-1	TRBJ2-7	CASSLTSGSYEQYF	TGCGCCAGCAGCTTAACTAGCGGGAGCTACGAGCAGTACTTC
TRBD1	-	TRBV27	TRBJ2-5	CASTRTGTGDKKTQYF	TGTGCCAGCACTCGAACCGGGACAGGGGACAAGAAGACCCAGTACTTC
-	once	TRBV12-3/TRBV12-4	TRBJ2-5	CASSWSVETQYF	TGTGCCAGCAGTTGGTCAGTGGAGACCCAGTACTTC
TRBD1	-	TRBV12-5	TRBJ1-2	CASGRDSPARGYAF	TGTGCTAGTGGCCGGGACAGCCCCGCTCGGGGCTACGCCTTC
-	few	TRBV18	TRBJ1-3	CASSPTRGGSGNTIYF	TGTGCCAGCTCACCTACCCGAGGTGGCTCTGGAAACACCATATATTTT
TRBD1	once	TRBV5-6	TRBJ2-7	CASQVGGLYEQYF	TGTGCCAGCCAGGTAGGGGGCCTATACGAGCAGTACTTC
TRBD1	-	TRBV5-1	TRBJ1-1	CASSTWGQMNTEAFF	TGCGCCAGCAGCACATGGGGACAGATGAACACTGAAGCTTTCTTT
TRBD1	-	TRBV19	TRBJ2-7	CASSRQGAYEQYF	TGTGCCAGTAGCCGACAGGGTGCCTACGAGCAGTACTTC
-	-	TRBV5-1	TRBJ1-6	CASSLGQVNSPLHF	TGCGCCAGCAGCTTGGGACAGGTGAATTCACCCCTCCACTTT
TRBD1	-	TRBV29-1	TRBJ1-2	CSSTTGTGDGYTF	TGCAGCTCTACAACCGGGACAGGGGATGGCTACACCTTC
TRBD2	once	TRBV5-1	TRBJ2-5	CASSSPGGGGQETQYF	TGCGCCAGCAGCTCGCCGGGCGGCGGGGGACAAGAGACCCAGTACTTC
TRBD2	-	TRBV3-1/TRBV3-2	TRBJ2-3	CASSLRLAGKVDTQYF	TGTGCCAGCAGCCTTCGACTAGCGGGGAAGGTAGATACGCAGTATTTT
TRBD1	-	TRBV19	TRBJ1-3	CASSIGQGSGNTIYF	TGTGCCAGTAGTATAGGACAGGGCTCTGGAAACACCATATATTTT
-	few	TRBV27	TRBJ2-7	CASRPLPTESYEQYF	TGTGCCAGCAGACCGCTTCCTACAGAGTCCTACGAGCAGTACTTC
-	-	TRBV11-3	TRBJ2-2	CASSNIGGVFSGELFF	TGTGCCAGCAGCAACATAGGGGGAGTTTTCTCCGGGGAGCTGTTTTTT
-	-	TRBV2	TRBJ2-3	CASFPRGAWDTQYF	TGTGCCAGTTTCCCCCGGGGGGCTTGGGATACGCAGTATTTT
TRBD1	-	TRBV5-1	TRBJ1-2	CASSLEDRALGYTF	TGCGCCAGCAGCTTGGAGGACAGGGCCCTTGGCTACACCTTC
TRBD1	-	TRBV5-6	TRBJ2-7	CASSRDRVGEQYF	TGTGCCAGCAGCCGAGACAGGGTAGGCGAGCAGTACTTC
-	-	TRBV6-6	TRBJ1-1	CASRDGGSIGTEAFF	TGTGCCAGCAGGGACGGGGGATCTATTGGAACTGAAGCTTTCTTT
-	-	TRBV28	TRBJ1-2	CASSLARTANYGYTF	TGTGCCAGCAGTTTAGCAAGGACAGCGAACTATGGCTACACCTTC
-	-	TRBV6-5	TRBJ1-1	CAAGQGNTEAFF	TGTGCCGCGGGGCAGGGAAACACTGAAGCTTTCTTT
TRBD1	few	TRBV11-2	TRBJ2-7	CASRLTGAASGQYF	TGTGCCAGCAGACTTACAGGGGCCGCCTCCGGGCAGTACTTC
-	once	TRBV11-2	TRBJ2-1	CASSLDPGQGRFF	TGTGCCAGCAGCTTAGACCCTGGGCAGGGGCGATTCTTC
TRBD2	-	TRBV4-1	TRBJ2-5	CASSLQTSGGPQETQYF	TGCGCCAGCAGCCTTCAGACTAGCGGGGGCCCCCAAGAGACCCAGTACTTC
TRBD2	-	TRBV24-1	TRBJ2-2	CATSETQLAGVGTGELFF	TGTGCCACCAGTGAAACCCAACTAGCGGGAGTAGGAACCGGGGAGCTGTTTTTT
TRBD1	few	TRBV18	TRBJ2-7	CASSGPGGSSYEQYF	TGTGCCAGCTCGGGACCAGGGGGAAGCTCCTACGAGCAGTACTTC
TRBD1	-	TRBV2	TRBJ1-6	CASRGDGTGGAVDSPLHF	TGTGCCAGCCGTGGGGACGGGACAGGGGGCGCAGTAGACTCACCCCTCCACTTT
TRBD1	-	TRBV11-2	TRBJ1-3	CASSTAGTASGNTIYF	TGTGCCAGCAGCACCGCCGGGACAGCCTCTGGAAACACCATATATTTT